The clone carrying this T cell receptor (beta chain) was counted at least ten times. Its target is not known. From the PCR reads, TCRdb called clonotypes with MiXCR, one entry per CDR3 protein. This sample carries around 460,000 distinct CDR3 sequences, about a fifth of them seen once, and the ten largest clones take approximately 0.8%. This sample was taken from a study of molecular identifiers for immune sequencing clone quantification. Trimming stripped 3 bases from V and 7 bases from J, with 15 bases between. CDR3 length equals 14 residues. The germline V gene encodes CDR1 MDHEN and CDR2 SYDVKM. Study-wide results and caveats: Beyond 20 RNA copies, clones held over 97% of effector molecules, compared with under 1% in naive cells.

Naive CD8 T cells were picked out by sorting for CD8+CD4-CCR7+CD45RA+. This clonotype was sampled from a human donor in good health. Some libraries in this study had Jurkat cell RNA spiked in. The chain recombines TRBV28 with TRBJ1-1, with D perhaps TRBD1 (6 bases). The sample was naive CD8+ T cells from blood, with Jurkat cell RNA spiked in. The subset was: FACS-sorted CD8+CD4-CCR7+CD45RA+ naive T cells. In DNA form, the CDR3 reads TGTGCCAGCAGTTTTCGGGGGACAAGGCGTGAAGCTTTCTTT. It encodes CASSFRGTRREAFF. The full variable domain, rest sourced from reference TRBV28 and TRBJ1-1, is DVKVTQSSRYLVKRTGEKVFLECVQDMDHENMFWYRQDPGLGLRLIYFSYDVKMKEKGDIPEGYSVSREKKERFSLILESASTNQTSMYLCASSFRGTRREAFFGQGTRLTVV.